The clone carrying this T cell receptor beta chain was found a few times. Its target is unknown. The germline gives CDR1 SEHNR, CDR2 FQNEAQ (reference sequence). Trimming took 4 bases from V and 1 from J, leaving 7 bases between them. This CDR3 spans 13 amino acids. General study findings and limits: Larger-cohort validation covered only one TCR beta V-J rearrangement.

Treg sorting used a CD4+CD25+CD127-/low gate. Full-length variable regions came from constant-region reverse primers plus semi-nested Nested Universal Primer A PCR. TCRdb redid the calling of the 5' RACE reads with MiXCR, one entry per CDR3 protein. The sample has roughly 45,000 distinct CDR3 sequences; 20% to 25% are singletons. This receptor was identified in a female donor with breast cancer. The sequencing input was Tregs sorted from blood. This chain uses TRBV7-9 with TRBJ1-1; no definite D call. CDR3 loop: CASSSGANTEAFF. In DNA form, the CDR3 reads TGTGCCAGCAGCTCAGGAGCGAACACTGAAGCTTTCTTT.